Shown below are 13 T cell receptor beta chains from a single sample sequenced in a study of blood T cell repertoires in COVID-19. TCRdb keeps only in-frame clones here, not all; method: immunoSEQ multiplex PCR. This repertoire shows about 210,000 clones, about 85% found once; its top ten account for approximately 0.69%. Sequencing input: peripheral blood. These receptors all stem from a man aged 40-49 years with acute or convalescent COVID-19.

This sequence joins TRBV5-1 and TRBJ2-7; D possibly corresponds to TRBD1 (6 bases). Germline V gene data show CDR1 as SGHRS and CDR2 as YFSETQ. V was cut by 0 bases and J by 7 bases, with 17 bases left in between. CDR3 length: 15 amino acids. The CDR3: CASSLGGRGKKEQYF. CDR3 DNA: TGCGCCAGCAGCTTGGGAGGCAGGGGAAAGAAAGAGCAGTACTTC.

This clone has just a few counts. This chain uses TRBV5-5 with TRBJ2-3, with D maybe TRBD1 (5 bases). The CDR3 is made up of 17 amino acids. Germline values: CDR1 SGHKS, CDR2 YYEKEE (reference sequence). Trimming shortened V by 0 bases and J by 1 base, and 15 bases separated the two germline ends. The CDR3 DNA follows: TGTGCCAGCAGCTTGGAGAGATGGGGCGTAGGCACAGATACGCAGTATTTT. This encodes CASSLERWGVGTDTQYF.

The chain recombines TRBV27 with TRBJ1-6; D gene ambiguous. Germline V gene data show CDR1 as MNHEY and CDR2 as SMNVEV (reference sequence). Deletions cut 8 bases from V and 0 bases from J, with 5 bases between. This CDR3 region has 13 residues. DNA of the CDR3: TGTGCCAGCGGGAGCTCCTATAATTCACCCCTCCACTTT. Translating gives CASGSSYNSPLHF.

The chain carries TRBV4-2 and TRBJ2-6; D possibly corresponds to TRBD1 (6 bases). V was cut by 4 bases and J by 2 bases, with 12 bases left in between. Germline V CDR1 and CDR2: LGHNA, YNFKEQ. CDR3 length: 16 amino acids. The CDR3 spells CASSLSQGTGANVLTF. The CDR3 bases are TGTGCCAGCAGCCTTAGCCAGGGGACTGGGGCCAACGTCCTGACTTTC.

The gene calls are TRBV7-9 and TRBJ2-7; no definite D call. V shed 5 bases and J shed 4 bases, with 12 bases lying between them. Germline V lookup: CDR1 SEHNR, CDR2 FQNEAQ (reference sequence). The CDR3 totals 13 residues. Here the CDR3 reads CASSNTLEYEQYF. CDR3 nucleotide sequence: TGTGCCAGCAGCAATACCCTAGAATACGAGCAGTACTTC. Drawing the rest from reference TRBV7-9 and TRBJ2-7, the complete variable domain is DTGVSQNPRHKITKRGQNVTFRCDPISEHNRLYWYRQTLGQGPEFLTYFQNEAQLEKSRLLSDRFSAERPKGSFSTLEIQRTEQGDSAMYLCASSNTLEYEQYFGPGTRLTVT.

The chain employs TRBV28 and TRBJ1-5; D might be TRBD1 (6 bases). The CDR3 is 16 amino acids. The germline V and J ends were trimmed by 5 bases and 4 bases, with 18 bases remaining between them. Per the germline V gene, CDR1 is MDHEN and CDR2 is SYDVKM. This CDR3 is CASSAPDSSYNQPQHF. The CDR3 DNA follows: TGTGCCAGCAGTGCCCCGGACAGCTCCTATAATCAGCCCCAGCATTTT.

The chain has TRBV7-9 and TRBJ1-1; tentatively, D is TRBD1 (6 bases). CDR1 SEHNR and CDR2 FQNEAQ come from the germline V gene (reference sequence). This CDR3 comprises 13 residues. V lost 3 bases to trimming and J lost 8 bases, with 13 bases between them. For the CDR3, the DNA is TGTGCCAGCAGCTTCGACGGCCAGGGGGAAGCTTTCTTT. It yields the protein CASSFDGQGEAFF.

The genes are TRBV4-3 and TRBJ2-1; D uncertain. The CDR3 spans 14 residues. From germline, CDR1 is LGHNA and CDR2 YSLEER. V was clipped by 1 base and J by 6 bases, with 10 bases between them. CDR3 nucleotide sequence: TGCGCCAGCAGCCAAGGACTCGCTTCCAATGAGCAGTTCTTC. Residues: CASSQGLASNEQFF.

This clone was detected only once. The genes are TRBV30 and TRBJ1-5, with TRBD1 as a possible D gene (6 bases). The CDR3 sequence is 13 residues long. Germline V CDR1 and CDR2: GTSNPN, SVGIG (reference sequence). The ends were cut back, 2 bases at V and 5 bases at J, with 10 bases in the middle. CDR3 residues: CAWSTGSDQPQHF. Written as DNA, the CDR3 is TGTGCCTGGAGTACAGGGTCGGATCAGCCCCAGCATTTT. The full variable domain, in which reference TRBV30 and TRBJ1-5 provide the parts outside the CDR3, is SQTIHQWPATLVQPVGSPLSLECTVEGTSNPNLYWYRQAAGRGLQLLFYSVGIGQISSEVPQNLSASRPQDRQFILSSKKLLLSDSGFYLCAWSTGSDQPQHFGDGTRLSIL.

The chain combines TRBV5-1 with TRBJ1-1; perhaps TRBD1 as D (6 bases). CDR3 size: 12 residues. Trimming took off 5 bases at V and 7 bases at J, with 12 bases between the two ends. Germline V gene sequence: CDR1 SGHRS, CDR2 YFSETQ. The CDR3 is CASSLQGHEAFF. In DNA, the CDR3 is TGCGCCAGCAGTCTCCAGGGACATGAAGCTTTCTTT.

This chain uses TRBV21-1 with TRBJ2-4; the tabulated D call, TRBD1, remains unverified against the DNA. TRBV21-1 has pseudogene status. This CDR3 has 13 residues. The CDR3 reads CASSDRVRNIQYF. For the CDR3, the DNA is TGTGCCAGCAGTGACAGGGTAAGAAACATTCAGTACTTC.

V gene TRBV11-3 combines with J gene TRBJ2-5; D perhaps matches TRBD2 (6 bases). The CDR3 totals 14 residues. V gave up 1 base and J gave up 5 bases, with 11 bases separating them. Germline V gives CDR1 SGHNT, CDR2 YENEEA. Here the CDR3 DNA reads TGTGCCAGCAGCTTAGCCGGGGGAAGGGAGACCCAGTACTTC. Amino acids: CASSLAGGRETQYF. Combining the CDR3 with reference TRBV11-3 and TRBJ2-5 gives the whole variable domain EAGVVQSPRYKIIEKKQPVAFWCNPISGHNTLYWYLQNLGQGPELLIRYENEEAVDDSQLPKDRFSAERLKGVDSTLKIQPAELGDSAVYLCASSLAGGRETQYFGPGTRLLVL.

This clone appeared a single time. This rearrangement joins TRBV5-1 to TRBJ2-4, with D perhaps TRBD2 (6 bases). The length of the CDR3 is 12 residues. Germline-derived CDR1 and CDR2 are SGHRS and YFSETQ. The V gene lost 2 bases and the J gene lost 15 bases, with 15 bases spanning the gap. The CDR3 nucleotides are TGCGCCAGCAGCTTAAGGGAAGGAGGGTGGTACTTC. Translated, it gives CASSLREGGWYF.